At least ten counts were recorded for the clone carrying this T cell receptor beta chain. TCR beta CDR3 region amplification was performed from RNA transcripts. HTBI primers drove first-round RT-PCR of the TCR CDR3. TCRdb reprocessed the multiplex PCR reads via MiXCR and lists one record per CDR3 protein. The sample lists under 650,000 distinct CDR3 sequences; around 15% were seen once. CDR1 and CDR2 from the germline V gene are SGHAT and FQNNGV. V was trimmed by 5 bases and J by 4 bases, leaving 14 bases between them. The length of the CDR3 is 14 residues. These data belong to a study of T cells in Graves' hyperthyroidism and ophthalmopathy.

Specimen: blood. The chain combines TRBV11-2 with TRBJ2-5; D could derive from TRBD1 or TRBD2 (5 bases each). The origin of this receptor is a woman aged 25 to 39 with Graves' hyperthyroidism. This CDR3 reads CASSVLFGAETQYF. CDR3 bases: TGTGCCAGCAGCGTATTGTTCGGGGCAGAGACCCAGTACTTC.